This T cell receptor (beta chain) derives from a study of blood T cell repertoires in COVID-19. After removal of 2 bases from V and 4 bases from J, the junction contained 7 bases not matched to a gene. The V gene's germline CDR1 is MGHRA and CDR2 YSYEKL. The CDR3 loop spans 15 amino acids. Original methodology: Nucleated cell counts were estimated from reference gene primer amplification. Some clones are missing from TCRdb's copy, which holds only in-frame ones; the method was immunoSEQ multiplex PCR. V, J and clone size are taken as reported in that table, and D and trimming were inferred from the DNA itself. The sample carries fewer than 40,000 clones, over 75% recorded once.

The receptor's source is a man between 65 and 80 years old with active COVID-19. The rearrangement links TRBV4-1 to TRBJ1-2; 7 positions match TRBD1. Sample: peripheral blood. The CDR3 sequence: CASSQNQGDGYGYTF. Here the CDR3 DNA reads TGCGCCAGCAGCCAAAACCAGGGGGATGGCTATGGCTACACCTTC.